Below, 6 T cell receptor beta chains from the same sample are listed, as sequenced in a study of beta chain features in type 1 diabetes. Notes on the study in general: Moderate but significant shortening of TCRB CDR3s was recorded in all four CD4+ subsets from Type 1 diabetes patients.

These TCRs' antigens remain unknown. Reverse transcribing all isolated RNA meant expressed TCRB transcripts were sequenced. Assay: immunoSEQ multiplex PCR; the TCRdb copy retains only in-frame clones and omits some. The profile shows around 25,000 clones, 68% of them singletons. Sequencing was done on a sample of stem cell memory CD4+ T cells from blood. The receptors derive from a woman aged 40-49 years with type 1 diabetes.

The chain couples TRBV5-1 to TRBJ2-1; D is perhaps TRBD1 (6 bases). This CDR3 spans 15 amino acids. Germline lookup yields CDR1 SGHRS and CDR2 YFSETQ. The ends were cut back, 3 bases at V and 5 bases at J, with 15 bases in the middle. The CDR3 DNA reads as TGCGCCAGCAGCTCCCGACAGGCCCGGGACAATGAGCAGTTCTTC. This translates into CASSSRQARDNEQFF.

This chain uses TRBV4-1 with TRBJ2-2; 9 nucleotides agree with TRBD2. CDR1 and CDR2 from the germline V gene are MGHRA and YSYEKL. J gave up 2 bases and V 1 base, and 2 bases lay outside the gene matches. CDR3 length: 16 residues. The CDR3 is CASSQGLAGNTGELFF. The CDR3 DNA sequence: TGCGCCAGCAGCCAAGGGCTAGCGGGAAACACCGGGGAGCTGTTTTTT.

V is TRBV7-9 and J is TRBJ1-3, with D hard to call. V lost 4 bases and J lost 0, with 7 bases in between. This CDR3 is built from 14 residues. Looked up from germline, CDR1 is SEHNR and CDR2 is FQNEAQ (reference sequence). CDR3 protein: CASSSTSSGNTIYF. CDR3 coding DNA: TGTGCCAGCAGCTCCACTAGCTCTGGAAACACCATATATTTT.

V is TRBV14 and J is TRBJ2-3, with D possibly being TRBD2 (6 bases). V lost 1 base and J 2 bases, leaving 13 bases between the germline ends. Germline CDR1 is SGHDN and CDR2 is FVKESK. This CDR3 spans 16 amino acids. The chain's CDR3 is CASSQVGGDPTDTQYF. As DNA, the CDR3 is TGTGCCAGCAGCCAAGTCGGCGGGGACCCCACAGATACGCAGTATTTT.

There are a few counts of this clone. V is TRBV7-7 and J is TRBJ2-5, with 7 nucleotides matching TRBD1. CDR3 length: 13 residues. Germline loops: CDR1 SSHAT, CDR2 FNYEAQ (reference sequence). Unmatched junction bases numbered 1, after V lost 5 bases and J lost 1 base. The CDR3 loop is CASSRTGQETQYF. CDR3 bases: TGTGCCAGCAGCCGGACAGGCCAAGAGACCCAGTACTTC.

V usage is TRBV5-1 and J usage is TRBJ1-5; no definite D call. Per the germline V gene, CDR1 is SGHRS and CDR2 is YFSETQ. The CDR3 length is 14 residues. V lost 2 bases and J lost 4, with 10 bases in between. CDR3 protein: CASSFGLPNQPQHF. The CDR3 nucleotides are TGCGCCAGCAGCTTCGGACTGCCAAATCAGCCCCAGCATTTT.